This TCR beta chain was recovered during a study of cytomegalovirus exposure and HLA in healthy donors. Findings of the study overall: Upon later analysis, TCR association rates were observed to vary by HLA locus, being highest for DRB1 and lowest for HLA-C. Clonal expansion was found to be greater in HLA-associated TCR beta chains than in equally common others in a later analysis.

Comments on this clone: The antigen is not known.

The PCR ran on 60 Vbeta and 13 Jbeta primers. Clones were sequenced by immunoSEQ multiplex PCR, and TCRdb holds only the in-frame ones, with some missing. Found here are roughly 130,000 clones, 80% of them singletons; the top ten hold 3% to 3.5%. The CDR3 is 14 amino acids. The V gene lost 3 bases and the J gene lost 0 bases, with 7 bases spanning the gap. Germline V gives CDR1 SGHAT, CDR2 FQNNGV. The clonotype originates from a male donor in good health and CMV-seronegative. Sequenced material: PBMCs. The chain joins TRBV11-2 to TRBJ2-3, with no clear D. CDR3 in DNA: TGTGCCAGCAGCTTCCTCGGGAGCACAGATACGCAGTATTTT. Encoded protein: CASSFLGSTDTQYF.